The 26 T cell receptor beta chains in this list originate from one sample, sequenced in a study of tumor and adjacent non-tumor tissue in lung cancer. The library came from three nested PCR rounds adapted from ARM-PCR protocols. A single record per CDR3 protein comes from TCRdb applying MiXCR to the multiplex PCR reads. Of 85,000 to 100,000 distinct CDR3 sequences in the sample, about 66% are singletons; the top ten hold about 18%. No cell sorting was done before RNA was extracted from the tissue. What was sequenced was lung tumor tissue. The origin of the receptors is a man aged 60 to 69 with non-small cell lung cancer.

The table lists this clonotype with a count of one. One junction end disagrees with the germline gene, perhaps due to a read error. The genes are TRBV4-1 and TRBJ1-1; no clear D gene. This CDR3 comprises 16 residues. Germline lookup yields CDR1 MGHRA and CDR2 YSYEKL. DNA for the CDR3: TGCGCCAGCAGCCAATCGGCCCCGGGTTCAAACAATGAAGCTTTCTTT. This encodes CASSQSAPGSNNEAFF.

For this clonotype: A junction boundary mismatches the germline segment, possibly from a read error. The chain has TRBV5-6 and TRBJ1-5; D call uncertain. This CDR3 spans 15 amino acids. CDR1 is SGHDT, CDR2 YYEEEE, per germline. CDR3 sequence: CASNLGPRSVQPQHF. CDR3 bases: TGCGCCAGCAACCTAGGACCCAGGTCGGTCCAGCCCCAGCATTTT.

In regard to this clonotype: Just one base apart from a much larger clone, this may be a read error. The chain has TRBV20-1 and TRBJ2-5, with a weak D call TRBD1 (5 bases). The CDR3 sequence is 11 residues long. V lost 6 bases and J lost 3, with 8 bases in between. CDR1 and CDR2 (germline): DFQATT, SNEGSKA (reference sequence). The CDR3 nucleotides are TGCAGTGCGGGGCACAAAGAGACCCAGTACTTC. Translated, it gives CSAGHKETQYF.

This clonotype has only a few counts. Just one base apart from a much larger clone, this may be a read error. The J gene is TRBJ1-1, the V gene TRBV5-6, with D possibly TRBD1 on 5 matching bases. CDR1 and CDR2 from the germline V gene are SGHDT and YYEEEE. V dropped 7 bases and J dropped 6 bases, with 16 bases sitting between them. CDR3 size: 13 residues. The CDR3: CASAYEGDPEAFF. The CDR3 coding sequence is TGTGCCAGCGCTTACGAAGGGGACCCTGAAGCTTTCTTT.

About this clonotype: The conserved closing phenylalanine or tryptophan is absent in this CDR3, likely reflecting a read error. The chain employs TRBV6-2 or TRBV6-3 and TRBJ2-5; 12 bases agree with TRBD2. The CDR3 is 18 amino acids. Germline V lookup: CDR1 MNHEY, CDR2 SVGEGT. The CDR3, as DNA: TGTGCCAGCAGTTACGTCCCGGCGGGACTAGCGGGCGGAGAGACTCAGTACCTC. Its translation: CASSYVPAGLAGGETQYL.

This clonotype was observed a handful of times. The rearrangement links TRBV7-8 to TRBJ2-5; a possible D gene is TRBD2 (6 bases). The CDR3 covers 16 residues. With 5 bases removed from V and 9 bases from J, the gap between germline ends came to 25 bases. Germline V CDR1 and CDR2: SGHVS, FQNEAQ. CDR3 sequence reads: CASSPEGRKAWEAQYF. The CDR3 DNA sequence: TGTGCCAGCAGCCCCGAGGGAAGGAAGGCATGGGAGGCCCAGTACTTC.

At least ten counts were recorded for this clonotype. This sequence joins TRBV4-3 and TRBJ2-5, with 7 positions matching TRBD2. V gave up 3 bases and J gave up 3 bases; unmatched junction bases: 4. Germline CDR1 LGHNA, CDR2 YSLEER. The length of the CDR3 is 14 residues. CDR3 in amino acids: CASSHGLGKETQYF. CDR3 DNA: TGCGCCAGCAGCCACGGACTAGGGAAAGAGACCCAGTACTTC.

A remark on this clonotype: A much larger clone sits a single nucleotide away, making a read error possible. V gene TRBV20-1 combines with J gene TRBJ1-2; D is perhaps TRBD1 (6 bases). Germline V CDR1 and CDR2: DFQATT, SNEGSKA (reference sequence). The CDR3 has 15 amino acids. Here the CDR3 reads CSDRTQWPGGIGYTF. For the CDR3, the DNA is TGCAGTGATAGAACCCAATGGCCGGGGGGCATCGGCTACACCTTC.

The rearrangement uses TRBV11-2 and TRBJ2-1, with TRBD2 as a possible D gene (6 bases). The V gene lost 5 bases and the J gene lost 9 bases, with 20 bases spanning the gap. The CDR3 consists of 15 residues. Germline CDR1 and CDR2: SGHAT and FQNNGV. In DNA, the CDR3 is TGTGCCAGCAGCCCATACCGGGGGATGAGGGGTGAGCAGTTCTTC. This translates into CASSPYRGMRGEQFF. The variable domain in full, completed from reference TRBV11-2 and TRBJ2-1, reads EAGVAQSPRYKIIEKRQSVAFWCNPISGHATLYWYQQILGQGPKLLIQFQNNGVVDDSQLPKDRFSAERLKGVDSTLKIQPAKLEDSAVYLCASSPYRGMRGEQFFGPGTRLTVL.

A remark on this clonotype: One end of the junction is discordant with germline, which a read error may explain. The chain joins TRBV11-3 to TRBJ2-1; a weak D match, TRBD2 (6 bases). CDR3 length equals 17 residues. Germline CDR1 and CDR2: SGHNT and YENEEA. The CDR3 region is CVSSFSYGLHTSMEQFF. CDR3 in DNA: TGTGTCAGCAGCTTTAGTTACGGACTACACACTAGCATGGAGCAGTTCTTC.

Notes on this clonotype: This sequence may be a read error, since a much larger clone differs from it by one base. V is TRBV19 and J is TRBJ1-2; no clear D gene. This CDR3 is 8 amino acids long. With 10 bases removed from V and 10 bases from J, the gap between germline ends came to 7 bases. Germline CDR1 is LNHDA and CDR2 is SQIVND (reference sequence). CDR3 residues: CATCSYTF. DNA for the CDR3: TGTGCCACCTGTTCCTACACCTTC.

This clonotype was seen ten or more times. The V call is TRBV6-1, the J call TRBJ2-7, with D tentatively TRBD1 (5 bases). In germline, CDR1 is MNHNS, CDR2 SASEGT. This CDR3 contains 12 residues. The V and J ends lost 6 bases and 7 bases respectively, with 13 bases between them. CDR3 coding DNA: TGTGCCAGCAGCTTCCAGGGTTGGGAGCAGTACTTC. Translating it yields CASSFQGWEQYF.

The rearrangement uses TRBV24-1 and TRBJ2-3, with a possible D match to TRBD1 (6 bases). With 0 bases removed from V and 3 bases from J, the gap between germline ends came to 9 bases. Germline V gives CDR1 KGHDR, CDR2 SFDVKD. The CDR3 spans 15 residues. Written as DNA, the CDR3 is TGTGCCACCAGTGATTTGGGCAGGGGAACAGATACGCAGTATTTT. This encodes CATSDLGRGTDTQYF.

Regarding this clonotype: It may be a read error: a sequence one base away is much more abundant. The chain joins TRBV28 to TRBJ2-7; 7 nucleotides agree with TRBD1. The CDR3 is 14 amino acids. Germline V gene lookup returns CDR1 MDHEN and CDR2 SYDVKM. V lost 6 bases, J lost 0 bases, and 5 bases stayed unmatched. The CDR3 is CASRETGCSYEQYF. The CDR3 DNA follows: TGTGCCAGCAGGGAGACAGGGTGCTCCTACGAGCAGTACTTC.

Concerning this clonotype itself: One junction end does not reproduce the germline sequence, and a read error may be involved. V is TRBV7-9 and J is TRBJ2-1, with D possibly TRBD2 on 5 matching bases. The CDR3 extends over 16 amino acids. Germline CDR1 and CDR2: SEHNR and FQNEAQ (reference sequence). CDR3 coding DNA: TGTACCAGCAGCTTAGGTCGGATGGGTAGCCCTGAGGGACAGTTCTTC. This translates into CTSSLGRMGSPEGQFF.

With regard to this clonotype: A read error is likely, as this CDR3 ends without the conserved phenylalanine or tryptophan. This chain connects TRBV11-2 to TRBJ1-1; tentatively, D is TRBD1 (5 bases). V was cut by 4 bases and J by 9 bases, with 21 bases left in between. CDR3 size: 15 residues. Germline assignment: CDR1 SGHAT and CDR2 FQNNGV. The CDR3 nucleotides are TGTGCCAGCAGCTCGAGGGGACCCGAGAAGACTAAAGCTTTCTCT. Its protein product is CASSSRGPEKTKAFS.

Remarks on this clonotype: This CDR3 is missing its conserved last phenylalanine or tryptophan, likely due to a read error. The chain couples TRBV4-3 to TRBJ2-7, with TRBD1 identical over 8 bases. CDR3 length: 13 residues. From germline, CDR1 is LGHNA and CDR2 YSLEER. V was clipped by 5 bases and J by 3 bases; unmatched bases: 3. This CDR3 reads CASSYDRGYEQYL. The CDR3 DNA reads TGCGCCAGCAGCTACGACAGGGGCTACGAGCAGTACTTA.

Comment on this clonotype: One junction end does not reproduce the germline sequence, and a read error may be involved. The rearrangement uses TRBV11-1 and TRBJ2-1; TRBD2 matches 11 bases. Germline V gene data show CDR1 as SGHAT and CDR2 as FQDESV (reference sequence). The CDR3 sequence is 16 residues long. As DNA, the CDR3 is TGTGCCAGCAGCCTTCGCTCAACTAGCGGGGGATACGAGCACTTCTTC. It encodes CASSLRSTSGGYEHFF.

CDR3 amino acids: CASSLDGNTEMQYF. CDR3 DNA: TGCGCCAGCAGCTTGGATGGCAATACTGAAATGCAGTATTTT. The V and J genes are TRBV5-1 and TRBJ2-3; no clear D gene. The V end lost 0 bases, the J end lost 11 bases, and 16 bases lay between the germline ends. Germline loops: CDR1 SGHRS, CDR2 YFSETQ. This CDR3 region has 14 residues.

A remark on this clonotype: It is likely a read error, because the conserved phenylalanine at the end of the CDR3 is missing. No DNA is shown, since the ends of the CDR3 on it are uncertain; the CDR3 is the one TCRdb lists. The V gene is TRBV20-1, the J gene TRBJ1-1; the D call of TRBD1 is as the table states it, not checked on the DNA. Germline V lookup: CDR1 DFQATT, CDR2 SNEGSKA (reference sequence). The CDR3 spans 13 amino acids, including both terminal residues. CDR3 in amino acids: CSVRKIPNQDSPI.

Turning to this clonotype: This CDR3 fails to terminate in the conserved phenylalanine or tryptophan, so it likely reflects a read error. The chain links TRBV4-2 to TRBJ1-6, with D maybe TRBD1 (5 bases). This CDR3 spans 18 amino acids. The ends were cut back, 0 bases at V and 3 bases at J, with 15 bases in the middle. Germline CDR1 and CDR2: LGHNA and YNFKEQ. CDR3 DNA sequence: TGTGCCAGCAGCCAAGAAACCCCCGGACAAATCTATAATTCACCCCTCCACTCT. Translation gives CASSQETPGQIYNSPLHS.

The rearrangement links TRBV11-1 to TRBJ2-2; weak D call: TRBD2 (5 bases). Per the germline V gene, CDR1 is SGHAT and CDR2 is FQDESV (reference sequence). The CDR3 runs to 12 residues. Between the trimmed V and J ends, which lost 9 bases and 5 bases, there was a span of 10 bases. Here the CDR3 reads CARIRRTGELFF. For the CDR3, the DNA is TGTGCCAGAATCCGGAGGACCGGGGAGCTGTTTTTT. The whole variable domain, remainder taken from reference TRBV11-1 and TRBJ2-2, is EAEVAQSPRYKITEKSQAVAFWCDPISGHATLYWYRQILGQGPELLVQFQDESVVDDSQLPKDRFSAERLKGVDSTLKIQPAELGDSAMYLCARIRRTGELFFGEGSRLTVL.

About this clonotype itself: Sequence at one end of the junction differs from germline and may be a read error. The chain couples TRBV5-1 to TRBJ1-3; D not resolved. Germline values: CDR1 SGHRS, CDR2 YFSETQ. The CDR3 is made up of 17 amino acids. The CDR3 DNA sequence: TGCGCCGGCAGGCCCGTGGAGTCTATTCTTTCTGGAAACACCATATATTTT. Translation gives CAGRPVESILSGNTIYF.

As regards this clonotype: A much larger clonotype is one base distant, so this may be a read error. The chain employs TRBV6-6 and TRBJ1-5; maybe TRBD1 (5 bases). This CDR3 contains 13 residues. CDR1 is MNHNY and CDR2 is SVGAGI in the germline V gene (reference sequence). The CDR3 spells CAGSSGGNQPQHF. The CDR3, as DNA: TGTGCCGGCAGTTCGGGGGGAAATCAGCCCCAGCATTTT.

A few counts support this clonotype. A read error is possible here, since a much larger clone lies one base away. This chain links TRBV20-1 with TRBJ2-7; D is uncertain. Germline V gene data show CDR1 as DFQATT and CDR2 as SNEGSKA (reference sequence). The CDR3 covers 11 residues. Here the CDR3 reads CSASSASHQQF. The CDR3 coding sequence is TGCAGTGCTAGTTCGGCGTCCCATCAACAGTTC.

This clonotype has just a few counts. The chain carries TRBV7-2 and TRBJ2-3, with 7 bases fitting TRBD2. V was clipped by 4 bases and J by 3 bases; unmatched bases: 13. The CDR3 consists of 17 residues. Per the germline V gene, CDR1 is SGHTA and CDR2 is FQGNSA. For the CDR3, the DNA is TGTGCCAGCAGCTCCCGGATGGTGGCGGGACTAACAGATACGCAGTATTTT. Protein product: CASSSRMVAGLTDTQYF.